The 12 T cell receptor beta chains reported below all come from one sample, sequenced in a study of cytomegalovirus exposure and HLA in healthy donors. In the PCR, 60 Vbeta and 13 Jbeta primers were used. TCRdb keeps only in-frame clones here, not all; method: immunoSEQ multiplex PCR. The repertoire holds 110,000 to 150,000 clones, with about four fifths as singletons. Material: PBMCs. These receptors were obtained from a woman aged 40 to 49 in good health and CMV-seropositive.

The chain links TRBV6-5 to TRBJ1-4, with TRBD1 matching over 8 bases. V trimming: 5 bases; J trimming: 5 bases; junction bases outside the gene matches: 4. The CDR3 spans 14 residues. Germline-derived CDR1 and CDR2 are MNHEY and SVGAGI. The CDR3 spells CASSRDRRNEKLFF. CDR3 in DNA: TGTGCCAGCAGTCGGGACAGGAGAAATGAAAAACTGTTTTTT.

V and J are TRBV10-2 and TRBJ1-1; D remains unclear. CDR1 is WSHSY and CDR2 is SAAADI in the germline V gene. The CDR3 consists of 14 residues. Trimming stripped 4 bases from V and 0 bases from J, with 9 bases between. The CDR3: CASSVTDMNTEAFF. CDR3 nucleotide sequence: TGCGCCAGCAGTGTCACAGACATGAACACTGAAGCTTTCTTT.

V and J are TRBV15 and TRBJ1-2; a possible D gene is TRBD1 (6 bases). Trimming cost V 4 bases and J 8 bases, with 17 bases left between them. The CDR3 spans 14 residues. CDR1 and CDR2 from the germline V gene are LNHNV and YYDKDF (reference sequence). This chain's CDR3 is CATSTRVSGEGYTF. The CDR3 DNA reads TGTGCCACCAGCACCAGAGTCTCAGGGGAGGGCTACACCTTC.

The J gene is TRBJ1-1, the V gene TRBV7-9; possible D gene TRBD1, 6 bases. The CDR3 loop spans 15 amino acids. Trimming pared 8 bases from V and 4 bases from J, leaving 20 bases between. Germline V gene lookup returns CDR1 SEHNR and CDR2 FQNEAQ (reference sequence). The CDR3 spells CASLTQGSMGTEAFF. As DNA, the CDR3 is TGTGCCAGCTTAACGCAGGGGTCTATGGGCACTGAAGCTTTCTTT.

The V gene is TRBV6-1, the J gene TRBJ1-2, with TRBD1 identical over 9 bases. J lost 6 bases, V lost 5 bases, and 4 bases had no gene match. Germline lookup yields CDR1 MNHNS and CDR2 SASEGT. This CDR3 has 13 residues. The CDR3 bases are TGTGCCAGCAGTATTCGACAGGGGGATGGCTACACCTTC. It encodes CASSIRQGDGYTF.

The chain joins TRBV7-2 to TRBJ2-4, with 9 bases fitting TRBD1. CDR1 SGHTA and CDR2 FQGNSA come from the germline V gene. With V trimmed by 5 bases and J by 6 bases, 8 bases remained unmatched. The CDR3 covers 15 residues. For the CDR3, the DNA is TGTGCCAGCAGCCTGACAGGGGGTGAGGTAAACATTCAGTACTTC. This translates into CASSLTGGEVNIQYF.

The chain links TRBV4-2 to TRBJ1-5; D is undetermined. The V and J ends lost 0 bases and 7 bases respectively, with 13 bases between them. This CDR3 is 15 amino acids long. CDR1 is LGHNA and CDR2 is YNFKEQ in the germline V gene. The CDR3: CASSQDRGSEQPQHF. The CDR3 DNA follows: TGTGCCAGCAGCCAAGATAGAGGGTCGGAGCAGCCCCAGCATTTT.

The chain uses TRBV27 and TRBJ2-1; D not resolved. V was trimmed by 3 bases and J by 2 bases, leaving 11 bases between them. The CDR3 spans 15 residues. Germline loops: CDR1 MNHEY, CDR2 SMNVEV (reference sequence). CDR3 residues: CASSFWRYAYNEQFF. The CDR3 region has the DNA TGTGCCAGCAGTTTCTGGCGGTACGCCTACAATGAGCAGTTCTTC.

The chain recombines TRBV28 with TRBJ2-7; 8 bases map to TRBD1. The CDR3 extends over 13 amino acids. V was pared by 9 bases and J by 1 base, with 5 bases of the junction left unmatched. CDR1 and CDR2 from the germline V gene are MDHEN and SYDVKM. CDR3 DNA sequence: TGTGCCAGTCGGACAGGGTCGTCCTACGAGCAGTACTTC. It codes for CASRTGSSYEQYF.

The CDR3 DNA follows: TGCGCCAGCAGCCAGGACCGGGACAGCTCCTACGAGCAGTACTTC. This sequence encodes CASSQDRDSSYEQYF. The chain recombines TRBV4-3 with TRBJ2-7; 7 bases are a match to TRBD1. There are 15 residues in the CDR3. V lost 3 bases and J lost 0; bases outside the gene matches: 5. Germline values: CDR1 LGHNA, CDR2 YSLEER.

The gene calls are TRBV7-3 and TRBJ2-1, with 9 bases lining up with TRBD1. CDR3 length: 13 residues. V lost 5 bases to trimming and J lost 12 bases; unmatched junction nucleotides: 8. Germline assignment: CDR1 SGHTA and CDR2 FQGTGA. This CDR3 reads CASSPSGTGMQFF. CDR3 nucleotide sequence: TGTGCCAGCAGCCCCTCCGGGACAGGGATGCAGTTCTTC.

This chain uses TRBV6-5 with TRBJ2-1; 7 bases line up with TRBD2. CDR3 length: 14 residues. J lost 1 base, V lost 6 bases, and 3 bases had no gene match. The V gene's germline CDR1 is MNHEY and CDR2 SVGAGI. The CDR3, as DNA: TGTGCCAGCAGCGGGACTACTTCCTACAATGAGCAGTTCTTC. It codes for CASSGTTSYNEQFF.